These T cell receptor beta chains were read from a single sample in a study of blood T cells in healthy people across ages. Each CDR3 protein gets one entry after TCRdb re-called the 5' RACE reads with MiXCR. This sample yields 1.5 million to 2 million distinct CDR3 sequences, of which about 30% are seen a single time; 7.7% belongs to the top ten. The material sequenced was blood. Receptors originate from a woman in her 30s in good health. The CDR3 runs from the conserved cysteine through the conserved F or W. Fields, in order: V gene, D gene, clone size, J gene, CDR3 protein, CDR3 DNA. D genes are given only for firm matches. Rows give clone size only sometimes, using once, few, many, or a class for an expanded clone.

TRBV4-2	TRBD2	many	TRBJ2-5	CASSVGLAAEGTQYF	TGTGCCAGCAGCGTCGGACTAGCGGCCGAGGGGACCCAGTACTTC
TRBV12-5	NA	NA	TRBJ1-2	CASGSSGRSYGYTF	TGTGCTAGTGGTTCCTCGGGACGGTCCTATGGCTACACCTTC
TRBV7-2	NA	many	TRBJ2-6	CASSFTRSGANVLTF	TGTGCCAGCAGCTTCACAAGATCTGGGGCCAACGTCCTGACTTTC
TRBV7-2	TRBD2	NA	TRBJ2-1	CASSFGRGLHNEQFF	TGTGCCAGCAGCTTTGGGAGGGGTTTGCACAATGAGCAGTTCTTC
TRBV30	TRBD2	few	TRBJ2-7	CAWTTPGTSGYEQYF	TGTGCCTGGACCACTCCGGGGACTAGCGGCTACGAGCAGTACTTC
TRBV7-9	TRBD2	NA	TRBJ2-1	CASSQVGEGNNEQFF	TGTGCCAGCAGCCAGGTGGGGGAGGGTAATAATGAGCAGTTCTTC
TRBV29-1	NA	NA	TRBJ1-1	CSAGAGLNTEAFF	TGCAGCGCAGGGGCCGGGCTGAACACTGAAGCTTTCTTT
TRBV4-3	TRBD1	many	TRBJ2-7	CASSQGTGGRYEQYF	TGCGCCAGCAGCCAAGGGACAGGGGGCAGGTACGAGCAGTACTTC
TRBV5-5	NA	NA	TRBJ1-2	CASSFGILYGYTF	TGTGCCAGCAGCTTCGGGATCCTCTATGGCTACACCTTC
TRBV3-1	NA	few	TRBJ1-5	CASSQGSRVQPQHF	TGTGCCAGCAGCCAAGGCTCGCGTGTTCAGCCCCAGCATTTT
TRBV10-2	NA	NA	TRBJ2-3	CASTRVGRTAQYF	TGCGCCAGCACGCGGGTTGGGCGTACAGCGCAGTATTTT
TRBV15	NA	NA	TRBJ1-4	CATNRPEGTHNEKLFF	TGTGCCACCAACAGACCCGAAGGAACCCATAATGAAAAACTGTTTTTT
TRBV9	NA	NA	TRBJ2-4	CASSYQGGGNEQYF	TGTGCCAGCAGCTACCAAGGGGGGGGGAATGAGCAGTACTTC
TRBV3-1	TRBD1	NA	TRBJ1-4	CASSQLSQRQGYEKLFF	TGTGCCAGCAGCCAGCTTTCCCAGAGACAGGGGTATGAAAAACTGTTTTTT
TRBV7-2	TRBD1	once	TRBJ1-2	CASSVGQGAALRNYGYTF	TGTGCCAGCAGCGTGGGACAGGGGGCGGCCCTTCGAAACTATGGCTACACCTTC
TRBV12-3/TRBV12-4	NA	NA	TRBJ1-5	CASRPDSCRGGNQPQHF	TGTGCCAGCAGACCCGACAGTTGCCGTGGGGGCAATCAGCCCCAGCATTTT
TRBV12-3/TRBV12-4	NA	NA	TRBJ1-6	CANSLRGLDNSPLHF	TGTGCCAACAGTTTGCGGGGTTTGGATAATTCACCCCTCCACTTT
TRBV4-3	NA	NA	TRBJ2-1	CASSPLVAYNEQFF	TGCGCCAGCAGCCCACTTGTAGCCTACAATGAGCAGTTCTTC
TRBV3-1	TRBD2	many	TRBJ2-7	CASSQRLAGRLYEQYF	TGTGCCAGCAGCCAACGGCTAGCGGGGCGACTCTACGAGCAGTACTTC
TRBV4-3	NA	many	TRBJ1-2	CASSQEDRVGYGYTF	TGCGCCAGCAGCCAAGAGGATAGGGTTGGCTATGGCTACACCTTC
TRBV12-3/TRBV12-4	NA	NA	TRBJ2-3	CASSLLTGGTDAQYF	TGTGCCAGCAGTTTATTGACTGGGGGCACAGATGCGCAGTATTTT
TRBV12-3/TRBV12-4	NA	many	TRBJ2-5	CASSPIGRGTQETQYF	TGTGCCAGCAGTCCCATAGGCAGGGGTACCCAAGAGACCCAGTACTTC
TRBV6-5	TRBD2	NA	TRBJ2-3	CASRQVAGESTDTQYF	TGTGCCAGCAGACAAGTGGCGGGGGAGAGCACAGATACGCAGTATTTT
TRBV5-1	NA	NA	TRBJ2-1	CASSAAGLSGHNEQFF	NA
TRBV20-1	NA	NA	TRBJ2-1	CSANPSPRHEQFF	TGCAGTGCTAACCCCAGTCCCCGTCATGAGCAGTTCTTC
TRBV6-5	TRBD1	many	TRBJ1-1	CASSLTGGSEAFF	TGTGCCAGCAGTTTGACAGGGGGCTCTGAAGCTTTCTTT
TRBV9	NA	few	TRBJ2-7	CASSPRLDPSYEQYF	TGTGCCAGCAGCCCTCGACTAGATCCAAGCTACGAGCAGTACTTC
TRBV6-5	TRBD1	many	TRBJ2-7	CASIGTASYEQYF	TGTGCCAGCATAGGGACAGCCTCCTACGAGCAGTACTTC
TRBV7-6	NA	few	TRBJ2-7	CASSSGLNLYEQYF	TGTGCCAGCAGCTCCGGACTAAACTTGTACGAGCAGTACTTC
TRBV3-1	NA	NA	TRBJ2-1	CASSQGHRGWNEQFF	TGTGCCAGCAGCCAAGGACATCGGGGTTGGAATGAGCAGTTCTTC
TRBV5-1	TRBD1	NA	TRBJ1-1	CASSHRRQGSNTEAFF	TGCGCCAGCAGCCACAGGCGACAGGGAAGTAATACTGAAGCTTTCTTT
TRBV4-1	NA	few	TRBJ1-1	CASSQARGVANTEAFF	TGCGCCAGCAGCCAAGCCAGAGGGGTCGCGAACACTGAAGCTTTCTTT
TRBV5-5	NA	NA	TRBJ2-7	CANSFIGSGSYNEQYF	TGTGCCAACAGCTTTATCGGGTCCGGCTCCTACAATGAGCAGTACTTC
TRBV4-1	NA	few	TRBJ2-1	CASSQLDLLDYNEQFF	TGCGCCAGCAGCCAACTGGACTTGTTAGACTACAATGAGCAGTTCTTC
TRBV2	NA	NA	TRBJ2-1	CASSPTSLVSYNEQFF	TGTGCCAGCAGTCCGACTTCGCTCGTTTCCTACAATGAGCAGTTCTTC